This passage covers 29 T cell receptor beta chains from one sample sequenced in a study of blood T cell repertoires in COVID-19. Clones were sequenced by immunoSEQ multiplex PCR, and TCRdb holds only the in-frame ones, with some missing. The top ten hold around 4.5% of the sample, which has 110,000 to 150,000 clones, around 86% seen once. Sequencing used PBMCs or T cells enriched from blood (not recorded which). Receptors originate from a man in his fifties or sixties who had recovered from COVID-19.

The J gene is TRBJ2-1, the V gene TRBV25-1, with 8 bases that match TRBD2. The J segment lost 0 bases and the V segment lost 3 bases, leaving 4 bases of the junction unmatched. CDR1 and CDR2 (germline): MGHDK, SYGVNS. This CDR3 spans 16 amino acids. The CDR3 DNA follows: TGTGCCAGCAGTGACAGCGGGGGATTCTCCTACAATGAGCAGTTCTTC. Residues: CASSDSGGFSYNEQFF.

As DNA, the CDR3 is TGTGCCAGCAGTTCCCGCCGGGACACATTCTCCTACGAGCAGTACTTC. This translates into CASSSRRDTFSYEQYF. J is TRBJ2-7 and V is TRBV7-2; perhaps TRBD1 as D (6 bases). Germline V CDR1 and CDR2: SGHTA, FQGNSA. This CDR3 comprises 16 residues. The V and J ends lost 6 bases and 0 bases respectively, with 18 bases between them.

This rearrangement joins TRBV5-4 to TRBJ1-3; 8 nucleotides match TRBD1. The junction had 12 bases not matched to a gene; V was cut back by 4 bases and J by 3 bases. The CDR3 runs 17 residues. Germline V gene sequence: CDR1 SGHNT, CDR2 YYREEE (reference sequence). For the CDR3, the DNA is TGTGCCAGCAGCCTCGGACAGGGAGGCTCTTTTGGAAACACCATATATTTT. Translation gives CASSLGQGGSFGNTIYF.

V and J are TRBV30 and TRBJ1-2; TRBD1 matches 8 bases. This CDR3 has 14 residues. Unmatched junction bases numbered 5, after V lost 2 bases and J lost 3 bases. CDR1 is GTSNPN and CDR2 is SVGIG in the germline V gene (reference sequence). The CDR3 here is CAWSWQGADYGYTF. The CDR3 nucleotides read TGTGCCTGGAGTTGGCAGGGGGCGGACTATGGCTACACCTTC.

The rearrangement joins TRBV19 to TRBJ1-5, with D unclear. Trimming stripped 3 bases from V and 4 bases from J, with 13 bases between. Germline V lookup: CDR1 LNHDA, CDR2 SQIVND (reference sequence). The CDR3 is made up of 15 amino acids. Here the CDR3 reads CASSISGGRNQPQHF. The DNA of the CDR3 is TGTGCCAGTAGTATTTCAGGAGGGCGAAATCAGCCCCAGCATTTT.

This chain uses TRBV7-2 with TRBJ2-5, with D maybe TRBD2 (5 bases). The CDR3 is 15 residues long. Per the germline V gene, CDR1 is SGHTA and CDR2 is FQGNSA. Trimming left V 2 bases short and J 5 bases short, with 15 bases between. Here the CDR3 DNA reads TGTGCCAGCAGCTTATTTGGAACAAGCGGCGAGACCCAGTACTTC. As protein: CASSLFGTSGETQYF.

In its sample, this clone was seen a few times. The chain employs TRBV7-2 and TRBJ2-7; weak D call: TRBD1 (5 bases). The CDR3 is 16 residues long. Germline CDR1 and CDR2: SGHTA and FQGNSA. V gave up 0 bases and J gave up 2 bases, with 14 bases separating them. CDR3 nucleotide sequence: TGTGCCAGCAGCTTAGCTAGGAGAGGCAGGGCCTACGAGCAGTACTTC. This codes for CASSLARRGRAYEQYF.

The rearrangement links TRBV30 to TRBJ1-6, with 7 bases fitting TRBD1. The ends lost 2 bases at V and 0 bases at J; junction bases unmatched: 10. Germline assignment: CDR1 GTSNPN and CDR2 SVGIG (reference sequence). CDR3 length: 18 residues. The CDR3 is CAWSPSGQFSSYNSPLHF. In DNA, the CDR3 is TGTGCCTGGAGTCCTTCGGGACAGTTTAGCTCCTATAATTCACCCCTCCACTTT.

The chain has TRBV28 and TRBJ2-6; D not resolved. Deletions cut 5 bases from V and 4 bases from J, with 3 bases between. Germline CDR1 and CDR2: MDHEN and SYDVKM. The CDR3 loop spans 12 amino acids. CDR3 amino acids: CASSQGANVLTF. The CDR3, as DNA: TGTGCCAGCAGTCAAGGGGCCAACGTCCTGACTTTC. Supplemented by reference TRBV28 and TRBJ2-6, the full variable domain reads DVKVTQSSRYLVKRTGEKVFLECVQDMDHENMFWYRQDPGLGLRLIYFSYDVKMKEKGDIPEGYSVSREKKERFSLILESASTNQTSMYLCASSQGANVLTFGAGSRLTVL.

The chain recombines TRBV2 with TRBJ2-7; maybe TRBD2 (6 bases). This CDR3 is built from 13 residues. CDR1 and CDR2 (germline): SNHLY, FYNNEI. V lost 5 bases to trimming and J lost 6 bases, with 14 bases between them. The CDR3: CASSRDGGREQYF. The CDR3 nucleotides are TGTGCCAGCAGTCGGGACGGAGGGCGCGAGCAGTACTTC.

The chain couples TRBV19 to TRBJ2-2, with TRBD1 identical over 12 bases. Germline assignment: CDR1 LNHDA and CDR2 SQIVND (reference sequence). The CDR3 sequence is 16 residues long. The junction had 7 bases not matched to a gene; V was cut back by 5 bases and J by 6 bases. The CDR3 sequence is CASSWAGQGASGELFF. The CDR3 nucleotides are TGTGCCAGTAGTTGGGCGGGACAGGGGGCTTCCGGGGAGCTGTTTTTT.

V usage is TRBV2 and J usage is TRBJ1-3; no clear D gene. Trimming left V 6 bases short and J 0 bases short, with 12 bases between. The CDR3 loop spans 15 amino acids. Germline V gene data show CDR1 as SNHLY and CDR2 as FYNNEI. The CDR3 sequence: CASRGRSSSGNTIYF. The CDR3 coding sequence is TGTGCCAGCAGGGGCAGGTCGAGCTCTGGAAACACCATATATTTT.

V gene TRBV5-4 combines with J gene TRBJ1-1; TRBD1 might be the D (6 bases). Germline values: CDR1 SGHNT, CDR2 YYREEE (reference sequence). Deletions cut 6 bases from V and 4 bases from J, with 25 bases between. This CDR3 is built from 17 residues. This CDR3 is CASIPFGAGDTGTEAFF. CDR3 DNA sequence: TGTGCCAGCATCCCCTTCGGGGCAGGGGATACGGGCACTGAAGCTTTCTTT.

V is TRBV7-2 and J is TRBJ2-2; D is possibly TRBD1 (6 bases). From germline, CDR1 is SGHTA and CDR2 FQGNSA. The CDR3 loop spans 16 amino acids. V lost 5 bases and J 1 base, leaving 14 bases between the germline ends. The chain's CDR3 is CASSRWAQGNTGELFF. The CDR3 bases are TGTGCCAGCAGCCGTTGGGCACAGGGGAACACCGGGGAGCTGTTTTTT.

CDR3 sequence (DNA): TGTGCCACCAGCAGACGGACAGGGGGCTTGCAGCCCCAGCATTTT. Translating it yields CATSRRTGGLQPQHF. J is TRBJ1-5 and V is TRBV15, with TRBD1 matching 11 bases. V dropped 2 bases and J dropped 7; count of bases not matched to a gene: 4. Germline CDR1 LNHNV, CDR2 YYDKDF (reference sequence). The CDR3 has 15 amino acids.

V usage is TRBV2 and J usage is TRBJ2-7, with D unclear. The CDR3 has 12 residues. CDR1 and CDR2 (germline): SNHLY, FYNNEI. Trimming removed 6 bases from V and 5 bases from J, with 11 bases in between. As DNA, the CDR3 is TGTGCCAGCAGGGTTGGGCACGACGAGCAGTACGTC. Translation: CASRVGHDEQYV.

The chain has TRBV14 and TRBJ2-7; 9 bases line up with TRBD1. J was trimmed by 6 bases and V by 0 bases; bases with no gene match: 3. The CDR3 is 14 amino acids. Germline CDR1 and CDR2: SGHDN and FVKESK. CDR3: CASSQDLTGGEQYV. CDR3 DNA: TGTGCCAGCAGCCAAGATCTGACAGGGGGCGAGCAGTACGTC.

The chain joins TRBV6-5 to TRBJ1-4, with 7 bases that match TRBD1. CDR3 size: 14 residues. J lost 4 bases, V lost 6 bases, and 5 bases had no gene match. Germline V CDR1 and CDR2: MNHEY, SVGAGI. This CDR3 is CASRDRAINEKLFF. Written as DNA, the CDR3 is TGTGCCAGCAGAGACAGGGCGATTAATGAAAAACTGTTTTTT.

The J gene is TRBJ1-5, the V gene TRBV28, with D possibly being TRBD1 (6 bases). The germline CDR1 and CDR2 sequences are MDHEN and SYDVKM. This CDR3 spans 15 amino acids. The V end was cut by 5 bases, the J end by 4 bases, with 15 bases between. The CDR3 reads CASSPQGTGNQPQHF. DNA of the CDR3: TGTGCCAGCAGTCCCCAGGGGACCGGGAATCAGCCCCAGCATTTT. The variable domain in full, with the rest retrieved from reference TRBV28 and TRBJ1-5, is DVKVTQSSRYLVKRTGEKVFLECVQDMDHENMFWYRQDPGLGLRLIYFSYDVKMKEKGDIPEGYSVSREKKERFSLILESASTNQTSMYLCASSPQGTGNQPQHFGDGTRLSIL.

CDR3 protein: CASSLTGGLNTDTQYF. In DNA, the CDR3 is TGTGCCAGCAGCTTGACAGGGGGCCTAAACACAGATACGCAGTATTTT. V usage is TRBV5-5 and J usage is TRBJ2-3; 9 bases agree with TRBD1. With 1 base clipped from V and 2 bases from J, the junction kept 5 bases outside the gene matches. CDR1 and CDR2 from the germline V gene are SGHKS and YYEKEE (reference sequence). The length of the CDR3 is 16 residues.

The rearrangement joins TRBV3-1 (or the pseudogene TRBV3-2) to TRBJ2-5; TRBD2 might be the D (6 bases). CDR1 and CDR2 (germline): LGHDT, YNNKEL (reference sequence). The CDR3 totals 13 residues. V lost 4 bases to trimming and J lost 7 bases, with 13 bases between them. The CDR3 here is CASSRRATGTQYF. In DNA, the CDR3 is TGTGCCAGCAGCCGGAGGGCAACAGGGACCCAGTACTTC.

The sample holds one count of this clone. This sequence joins TRBV19 and TRBJ1-2; D call uncertain. CDR3 size: 14 residues. In germline, CDR1 is LNHDA, CDR2 SQIVND (reference sequence). The V gene lost 7 bases and the J gene lost 6 bases, with 18 bases spanning the gap. The CDR3 protein is CASIISGSTHGYTF. CDR3 in DNA: TGTGCCAGTATTATTTCGGGAAGTACACATGGCTACACCTTC.

The chain uses TRBV5-4 and TRBJ1-2; 9 bases line up with TRBD1. CDR1 SGHNT and CDR2 YYREEE come from the germline V gene (reference sequence). J lost 7 bases, V lost 3 bases, and 7 bases had no gene match. CDR3 length equals 14 residues. The DNA of the CDR3 is TGTGCCAGCAGCTGGGGACAGGGCCGGCGTGGCTACACCTTC. Encoded protein: CASSWGQGRRGYTF. The full variable domain, its missing parts supplied by reference TRBV5-4 and TRBJ1-2, is ETGVTQSPTHLIKTRGQQVTLRCSSQSGHNTVSWYQQALGQGPQFIFQYYREEENGRGNFPPRFSGLQFPNYSSELNVNALELDDSALYLCASSWGQGRRGYTFGSGTRLTVV.

The gene calls are TRBV7-2 and TRBJ1-1; TRBD1 aligns across 12 bases. This CDR3 region has 15 residues. V was clipped by 5 bases and J by 11 bases; unmatched bases: 12. The germline CDR1 and CDR2 sequences are SGHTA and FQGNSA. This CDR3 is CASSEDMGQGAAAFF. The CDR3 DNA sequence: TGTGCCAGCAGCGAAGATATGGGACAGGGGGCGGCGGCTTTCTTT.

This chain links TRBV10-3 with TRBJ2-7, with D possibly being TRBD1 (6 bases). The germline V gene has CDR1 ENHRY and CDR2 SYGVKD. The CDR3 runs to 13 residues. With 5 bases removed from V and 7 bases from J, the gap between germline ends came to 15 bases. The CDR3 DNA sequence: TGTGCCATCAGTTTGGAACAGGGCGGGGAGCAGTACGTC. It specifies CAISLEQGGEQYV.

The chain combines TRBV5-6 with TRBJ2-7, with TRBD1 matching over 7 bases. The J segment lost 2 bases and the V segment lost 5 bases, leaving 7 bases of the junction unmatched. The CDR3 is 14 residues long. In germline, CDR1 is SGHDT, CDR2 YYEEEE. The CDR3 sequence is CASRGRQGPYEQYV. The CDR3 DNA follows: TGTGCCAGCAGAGGTAGACAGGGCCCCTACGAGCAGTACGTC.

J is TRBJ2-1 and V is TRBV14; possibly TRBD1 for D (5 bases). The CDR3 extends over 16 amino acids. V was cut by 0 bases and J by 3 bases, with 12 bases left in between. Germline V gene lookup returns CDR1 SGHDN and CDR2 FVKESK. CDR3 in DNA: TGTGCCAGCAGCCAAGATCTCGACAGCTTCTACAATGAGCAGTTCTTC. Protein product: CASSQDLDSFYNEQFF.

The chain combines TRBV6-5 with TRBJ1-2, with 12 bases lining up with TRBD1. With 6 bases clipped from V and 6 bases from J, the junction kept 8 bases outside the gene matches. This CDR3 contains 15 residues. CDR1 is MNHEY and CDR2 is SVGAGI in the germline V gene. Written as DNA, the CDR3 is TGTGCCAGCAGCTTTGGGACAGGGGGCGCCGATGGCTACACCTTC. This translates into CASSFGTGGADGYTF.

This rearrangement joins TRBV30 to TRBJ2-5; D is perhaps TRBD2 (6 bases). With 0 bases removed from V and 5 bases from J, the gap between germline ends came to 13 bases. The CDR3 sequence is 14 residues long. Germline CDR1 GTSNPN, CDR2 SVGIG (reference sequence). As DNA, the CDR3 is TGTGCCTGGAGTGTAGGAGGGTTAGAGGAGACCCAGTACTTC. Translating gives CAWSVGGLEETQYF. Using reference TRBV30 and TRBJ2-5 for the parts outside the CDR3, the full variable domain is SQTIHQWPATLVQPVGSPLSLECTVEGTSNPNLYWYRQAAGRGLQLLFYSVGIGQISSEVPQNLSASRPQDRQFILSSKKLLLSDSGFYLCAWSVGGLEETQYFGPGTRLLVL.